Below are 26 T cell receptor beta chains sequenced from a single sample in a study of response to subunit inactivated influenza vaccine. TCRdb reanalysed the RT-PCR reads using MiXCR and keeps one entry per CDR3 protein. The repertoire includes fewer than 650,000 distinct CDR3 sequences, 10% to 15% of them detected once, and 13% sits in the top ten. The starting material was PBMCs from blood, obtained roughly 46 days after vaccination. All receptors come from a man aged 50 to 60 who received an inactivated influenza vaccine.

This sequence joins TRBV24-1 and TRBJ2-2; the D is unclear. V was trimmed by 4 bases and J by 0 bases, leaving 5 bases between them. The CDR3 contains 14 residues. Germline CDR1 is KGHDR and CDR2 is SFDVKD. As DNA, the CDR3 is TGTGCCACCAGTGAACGGCCGAACACCGGGGAGCTGTTTTTT. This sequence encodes CATSERPNTGELFF.

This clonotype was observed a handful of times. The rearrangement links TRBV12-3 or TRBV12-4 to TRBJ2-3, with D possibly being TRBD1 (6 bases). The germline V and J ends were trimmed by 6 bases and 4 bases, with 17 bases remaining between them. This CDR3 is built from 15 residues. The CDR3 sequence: CASRSQGLFPDTQYF. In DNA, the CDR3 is TGTGCCAGCAGGTCACAGGGCCTCTTTCCAGATACGCAGTATTTT.

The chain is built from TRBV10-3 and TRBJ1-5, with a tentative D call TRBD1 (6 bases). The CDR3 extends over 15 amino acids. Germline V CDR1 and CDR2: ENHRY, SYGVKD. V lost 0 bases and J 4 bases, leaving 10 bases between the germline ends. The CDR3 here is CAISESRDINQPQHF. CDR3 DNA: TGTGCCATCAGTGAGTCGAGGGACATTAATCAGCCCCAGCATTTT.

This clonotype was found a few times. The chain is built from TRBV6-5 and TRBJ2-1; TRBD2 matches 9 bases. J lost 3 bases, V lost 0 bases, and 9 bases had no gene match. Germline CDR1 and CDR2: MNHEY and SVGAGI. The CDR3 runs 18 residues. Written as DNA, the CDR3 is TGTGCCAGCAGTTACTCGATCCACAGGACTAGCGACTACAATGAGCAGTTCTTC. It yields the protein CASSYSIHRTSDYNEQFF.

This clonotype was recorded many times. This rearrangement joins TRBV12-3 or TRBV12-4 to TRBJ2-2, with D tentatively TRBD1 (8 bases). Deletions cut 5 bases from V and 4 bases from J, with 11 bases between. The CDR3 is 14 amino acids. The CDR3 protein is CASSNRGGTGELFF. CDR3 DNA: TGTGCCAGCAGTAACAGGGGGGGCACCGGGGAGCTGTTTTTT.

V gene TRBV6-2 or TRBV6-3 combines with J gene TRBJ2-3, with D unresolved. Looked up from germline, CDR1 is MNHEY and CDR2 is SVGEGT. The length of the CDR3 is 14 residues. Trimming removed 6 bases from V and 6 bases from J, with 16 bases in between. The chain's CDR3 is CASRDRPLGDTQYF. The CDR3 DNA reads TGTGCCAGCAGGGATAGACCGTTGGGGGATACGCAGTATTTT.

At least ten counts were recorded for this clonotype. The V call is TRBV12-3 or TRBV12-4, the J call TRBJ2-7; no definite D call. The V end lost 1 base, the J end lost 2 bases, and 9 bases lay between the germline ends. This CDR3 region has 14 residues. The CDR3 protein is CASSLGRATYEQYF. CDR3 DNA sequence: TGTGCCAGCAGTTTAGGCAGAGCGACCTACGAGCAGTACTTC.

Written as DNA, the CDR3 is TGTGCCAGCAGCTCCCGGTTGGGCGGGGCGAGGACAGATACGCAGTATTTT. Residues: CASSSRLGGARTDTQYF. V is TRBV7-8 and J is TRBJ2-3, with D perhaps TRBD2 (6 bases). CDR3 length equals 17 residues. The germline gives CDR1 SGHVS, CDR2 FQNEAQ. V gave up 4 bases and J gave up 3 bases, with 20 bases separating them.

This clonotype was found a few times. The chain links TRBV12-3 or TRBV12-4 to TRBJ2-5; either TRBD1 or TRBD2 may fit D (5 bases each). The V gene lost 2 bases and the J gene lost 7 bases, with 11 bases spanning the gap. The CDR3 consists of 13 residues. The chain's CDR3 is CASSLQMGRTQYF. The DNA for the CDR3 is TGTGCCAGCAGTTTACAGATGGGACGGACCCAGTACTTC.

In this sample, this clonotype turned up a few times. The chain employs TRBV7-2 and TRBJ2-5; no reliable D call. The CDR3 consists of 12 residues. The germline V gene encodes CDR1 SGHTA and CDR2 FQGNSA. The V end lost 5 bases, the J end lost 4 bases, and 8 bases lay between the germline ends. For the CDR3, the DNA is TGTGCCAGCAGCCAAACCTCAGAGACCCAGTACTTC. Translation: CASSQTSETQYF.

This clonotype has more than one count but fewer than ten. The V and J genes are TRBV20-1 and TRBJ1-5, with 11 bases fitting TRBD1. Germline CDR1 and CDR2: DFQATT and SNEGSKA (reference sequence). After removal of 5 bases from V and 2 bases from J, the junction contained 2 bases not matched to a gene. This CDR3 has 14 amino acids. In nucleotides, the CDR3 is TGCAGTGCTGGACAGGGGGCCGGCAATCAGCCCCAGCATTTT. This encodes CSAGQGAGNQPQHF.

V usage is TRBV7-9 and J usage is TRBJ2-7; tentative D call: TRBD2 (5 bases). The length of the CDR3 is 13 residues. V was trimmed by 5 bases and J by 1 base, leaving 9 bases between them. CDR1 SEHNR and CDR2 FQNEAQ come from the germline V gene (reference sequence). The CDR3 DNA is TGTGCCAGCAGCGGACTTGATTCCTACGAGCAGTACTTC. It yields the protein CASSGLDSYEQYF.

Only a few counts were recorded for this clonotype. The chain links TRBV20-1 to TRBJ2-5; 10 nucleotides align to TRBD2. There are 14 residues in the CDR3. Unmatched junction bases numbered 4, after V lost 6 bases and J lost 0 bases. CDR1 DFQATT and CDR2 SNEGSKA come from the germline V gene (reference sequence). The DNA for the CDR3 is TGCAGTGCGTTGGGACTAGCGCACCAAGAGACCCAGTACTTC. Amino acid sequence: CSALGLAHQETQYF.

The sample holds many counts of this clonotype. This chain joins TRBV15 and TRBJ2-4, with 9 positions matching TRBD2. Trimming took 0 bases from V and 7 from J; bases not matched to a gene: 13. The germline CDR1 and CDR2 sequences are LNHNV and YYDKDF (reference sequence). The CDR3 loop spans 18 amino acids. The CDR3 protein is CATSRDRLRGGKGNIQYF. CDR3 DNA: TGTGCCACCAGCAGAGATCGCTTGCGGGGGGGCAAAGGGAACATTCAGTACTTC.

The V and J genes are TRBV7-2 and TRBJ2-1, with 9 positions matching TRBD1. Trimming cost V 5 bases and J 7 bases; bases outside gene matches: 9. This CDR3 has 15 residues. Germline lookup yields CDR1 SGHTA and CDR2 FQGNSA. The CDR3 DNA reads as TGTGCCAGCAGCGAAGCCGGGACAGGGATGAATGAGCAGTTCTTC. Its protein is CASSEAGTGMNEQFF.

In nucleotides, the CDR3 is TGCAGTGCTAGAAAGGAACCCGGGGAGCTGTTTTTT. Translation: CSARKEPGELFF. The rearrangement joins TRBV20-1 to TRBJ2-2; D unresolved. Between the trimmed V and J ends, which lost 2 bases and 6 bases, there was a span of 7 bases. CDR1 and CDR2 (germline): DFQATT, SNEGSKA (reference sequence). This CDR3 is 12 amino acids long.

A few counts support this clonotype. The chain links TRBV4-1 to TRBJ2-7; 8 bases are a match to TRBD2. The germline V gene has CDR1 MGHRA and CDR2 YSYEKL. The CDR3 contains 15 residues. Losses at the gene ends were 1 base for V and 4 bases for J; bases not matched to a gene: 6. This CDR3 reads CASSQGAGERYEQYF. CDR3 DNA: TGCGCCAGCAGCCAAGGAGCGGGGGAAAGATACGAGCAGTACTTC.

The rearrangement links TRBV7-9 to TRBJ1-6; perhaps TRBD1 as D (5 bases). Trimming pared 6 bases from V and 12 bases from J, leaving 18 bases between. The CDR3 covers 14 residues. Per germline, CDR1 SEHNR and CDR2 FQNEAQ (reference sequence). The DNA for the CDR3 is TGTGCCAGCAGTCCGACCGACAGCGGGAGACCCCTCCACTTT. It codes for CASSPTDSGRPLHF.

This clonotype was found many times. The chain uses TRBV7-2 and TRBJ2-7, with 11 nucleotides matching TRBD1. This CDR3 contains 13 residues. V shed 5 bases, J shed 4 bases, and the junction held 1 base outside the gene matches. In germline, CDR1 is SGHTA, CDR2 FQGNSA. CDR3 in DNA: TGTGCCAGCAGCGGGACAGGGGGGTACGAGCAGTACTTC. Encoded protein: CASSGTGGYEQYF.

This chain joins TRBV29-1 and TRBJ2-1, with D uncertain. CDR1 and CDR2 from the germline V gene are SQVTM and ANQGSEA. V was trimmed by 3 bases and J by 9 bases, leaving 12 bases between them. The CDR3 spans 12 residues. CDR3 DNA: TGCAGCGTTGAGAGTGGACCGTCTGAGCAGTTCTTC. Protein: CSVESGPSEQFF.

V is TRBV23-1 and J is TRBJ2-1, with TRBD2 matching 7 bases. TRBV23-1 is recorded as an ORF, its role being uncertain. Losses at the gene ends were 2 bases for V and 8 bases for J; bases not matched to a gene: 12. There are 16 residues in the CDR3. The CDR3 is CASSQGDSGKFYEQFF. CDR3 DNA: TGCGCCAGCAGTCAAGGAGACAGCGGGAAGTTTTATGAGCAGTTCTTC.

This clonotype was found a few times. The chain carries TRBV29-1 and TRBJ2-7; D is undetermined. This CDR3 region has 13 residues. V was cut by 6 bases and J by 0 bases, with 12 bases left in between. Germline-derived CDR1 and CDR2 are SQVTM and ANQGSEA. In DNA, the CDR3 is TGCAGCGTCTTACTGTTTTCCTCCTACGAGCAGTACTTC. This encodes CSVLLFSSYEQYF.

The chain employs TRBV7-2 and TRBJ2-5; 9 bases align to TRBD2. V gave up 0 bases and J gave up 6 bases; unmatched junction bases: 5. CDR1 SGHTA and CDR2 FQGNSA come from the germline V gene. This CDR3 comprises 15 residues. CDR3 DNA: TGTGCCAGCAGCTTAGCTGGGGCGGGGGGGCAGACCCAGTACTTC. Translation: CASSLAGAGGQTQYF.

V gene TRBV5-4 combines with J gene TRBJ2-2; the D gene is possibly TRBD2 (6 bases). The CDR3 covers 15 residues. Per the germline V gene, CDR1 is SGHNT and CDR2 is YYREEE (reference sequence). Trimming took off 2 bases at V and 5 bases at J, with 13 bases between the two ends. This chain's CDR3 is CASSFGGRRTGELFF. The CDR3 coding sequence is TGTGCCAGCAGCTTTGGAGGGAGGCGTACCGGGGAGCTGTTTTTT. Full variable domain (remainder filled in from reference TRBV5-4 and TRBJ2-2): ETGVTQSPTHLIKTRGQQVTLRCSSQSGHNTVSWYQQALGQGPQFIFQYYREEENGRGNFPPRFSGLQFPNYSSELNVNALELDDSALYLCASSFGGRRTGELFFGEGSRLTVL.

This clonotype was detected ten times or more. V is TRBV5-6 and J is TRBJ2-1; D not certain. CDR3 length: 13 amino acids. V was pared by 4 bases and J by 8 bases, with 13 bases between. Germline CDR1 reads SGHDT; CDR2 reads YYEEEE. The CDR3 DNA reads TGTGCCAGCAGCACAAGTCTTGGGGATGAGCAGTTCTTC. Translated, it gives CASSTSLGDEQFF. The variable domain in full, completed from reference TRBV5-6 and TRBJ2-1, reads DAGVTQSPTHLIKTRGQQVTLRCSPKSGHDTVSWYQQALGQGPQFIFQYYEEEERQRGNFPDRFSGHQFPNYSSELNVNALLLGDSALYLCASSTSLGDEQFFGPGTRLTVL.

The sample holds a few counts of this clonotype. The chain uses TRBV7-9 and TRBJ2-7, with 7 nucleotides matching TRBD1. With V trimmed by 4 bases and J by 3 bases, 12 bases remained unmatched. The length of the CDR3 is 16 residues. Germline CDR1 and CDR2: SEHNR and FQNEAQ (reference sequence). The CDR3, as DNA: TGTGCCAGCAGCTCCGACCGAGGGGGCGCGTACTACGAGCAGTACTTC. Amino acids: CASSSDRGGAYYEQYF. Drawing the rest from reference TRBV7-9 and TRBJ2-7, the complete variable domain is DTGVSQNPRHKITKRGQNVTFRCDPISEHNRLYWYRQTLGQGPEFLTYFQNEAQLEKSRLLSDRFSAERPKGSFSTLEIQRTEQGDSAMYLCASSSDRGGAYYEQYFGPGTRLTVT.